A selection of T cell receptor beta chains follows, all from one sample in a study of cytomegalovirus exposure and HLA in healthy donors. Assay: immunoSEQ multiplex PCR; the TCRdb copy retains only in-frame clones and omits some. This sample's table has about 130,000 clones. Material for sequencing was PBMCs. The receptors shown here come from a man between 18 and 29 years old in good health and CMV-seronegative. Each CDR3 is given with its conserved first and last residue. Each record gives: CDR3 length, J gene, V gene, D gene, CDR3 protein, CDR3 DNA. The D gene is left open where the match is weak.

17	TRBJ2-3	TRBV7-9	TRBD2	CASSPRLAGAFTDTQYF	TGTGCCAGCAGCCCCAGACTAGCGGGGGCGTTCACAGATACGCAGTATTTT
16	TRBJ2-1	TRBV18	TRBD2	CASSPILAGEGNEQFF	TGTGCCAGCTCACCCATCCTAGCGGGAGAGGGGAATGAGCAGTTCTTC
16	TRBJ2-1	TRBV19	.	CASSIFGRGGFNEQFF	TGTGCCAGTAGTATTTTCGGCAGGGGAGGGTTCAATGAGCAGTTCTTC
13	TRBJ1-1	TRBV6-1	TRBD1	CASSNDRVTEAFF	TGTGCCAGCAGTAACGACAGGGTAACTGAAGCTTTCTTT
15	TRBJ2-7	TRBV9	TRBD2	CASSGDELATYEQYF	TGTGCCAGCAGCGGGGATGAACTAGCGACCTACGAGCAGTACTTC
13	TRBJ2-7	TRBV5-1	.	CASSTQGSHEQYF	TGCGCCAGCAGCACACAGGGTAGCCACGAGCAGTACTTC
12	TRBJ2-7	TRBV2	.	CASSRGGASQYF	TGTGCCAGCAGTAGGGGGGGGGCGTCGCAGTACTTC
13	TRBJ2-1	TRBV5-4	TRBD2	CASSLQAGYEQFF	TGTGCCAGCAGCCTCCAAGCGGGGTATGAGCAGTTCTTC
15	TRBJ1-3	TRBV6-5	.	CASSSPRAHGNTIYF	TGTGCCAGCAGCTCCCCCAGGGCTCATGGAAACACCATATATTTT
11	TRBJ1-2	TRBV29-1	.	CSAVGGEGYTF	TGCAGCGCCGTTGGGGGGGAGGGCTACACCTTC
15	TRBJ2-1	TRBV7-6	.	CASSPNDRLYNEQFF	TGTGCCAGCAGCCCGAACGACAGGCTTTACAATGAGCAGTTCTTC
14	TRBJ2-7	TRBV28	TRBD2	CASSLGGLSYEQYF	TGTGCCAGCAGTTTAGGGGGACTATCGTACGAGCAGTACTTC
16	TRBJ2-1	TRBV29-1	TRBD2	CSVESLAGGHYNEQFF	TGCAGCGTTGAATCCCTAGCGGGAGGGCATTACAATGAGCAGTTCTTC
17	TRBJ2-4	TRBV27	TRBD2	CASSTALAGRAKNIQYF	TGTGCCAGCAGTACCGCACTAGCGGGGAGAGCCAAAAACATTCAGTACTTC
15	TRBJ2-3	TRBV6-6	TRBD2	CASSSLAGVLGTQYF	TGTGCCAGCAGCTCACTAGCGGGAGTACTAGGTACGCAGTATTTT
17	TRBJ1-1	TRBV5-4	.	CASSPGPSSRGLHGAFF	TGTGCCAGCAGCCCGGGCCCTTCTTCGCGGGGATTACACGGAGCTTTCTTT
14	TRBJ2-7	TRBV19	TRBD1	CATRPGQGPYEQYF	TGTGCCACTCGACCGGGACAGGGACCCTACGAGCAGTACTTC
13	TRBJ2-1	TRBV28	.	CASSLLVEDEQFF	TGTGCCAGCAGTTTATTGGTGGAGGATGAGCAGTTCTTC
16	TRBJ2-1	TRBV15	.	CATSFQPGTPYNEQFF	TGTGCCACCAGCTTTCAGCCCGGGACACCCTACAATGAGCAGTTCTTC
14	TRBJ1-1	TRBV10-3	TRBD1	CAISEFTGENEAFF	TGTGCCATCAGTGAGTTCACAGGGGAGAATGAAGCTTTCTTT
15	TRBJ2-7	TRBV18	TRBD2	CASSLGLADTYEQYF	TGTGCCAGCTCACTCGGACTAGCGGATACCTACGAGCAGTACTTC
15	TRBJ2-7	TRBV30	.	CAWSVRRVRSYEQYF	TGTGCCTGGAGTGTACGGCGGGTTCGCTCCTACGAGCAGTACTTC
17	TRBJ2-1	TRBV29-1	TRBD2	CSVEEGGPGAGGNEQFF	TGCAGCGTTGAAGAAGGGGGGCCTGGAGCGGGGGGCAATGAGCAGTTCTTC
12	TRBJ1-1	TRBV25-1	TRBD1	CASRTGSAEAFF	TGTGCCAGTCGGACAGGGTCGGCTGAAGCTTTCTTT
13	TRBJ1-1	TRBV2	.	CASSKAGYTEAFF	TGTGCCAGCAGTAAGGCGGGGTATACTGAAGCTTTCTTT
16	TRBJ2-3	TRBV9	TRBD2	CASSLRGTSGPYTQYF	TGTGCCAGCAGCCTTAGAGGGACTAGCGGGCCGTATACGCAGTATTTT
17	TRBJ2-7	TRBV28	TRBD2	CASSFLAGGFSSYEQYF	TGTGCCAGCAGTTTCCTAGCGGGGGGTTTCAGCTCCTACGAGCAGTACTTC
18	TRBJ2-1	TRBV18	TRBD2	CASSPTTQSGRVYNEQFF	TGTGCCAGCTCACCAACCACCCAAAGCGGGAGGGTCTACAATGAGCAGTTCTTC
13	TRBJ1-4	TRBV6-1	.	CASSPAGGEKLFF	TGTGCCAGCAGCCCCGCGGGCGGTGAAAAACTGTTTTTT
15	TRBJ2-7	TRBV4-2	.	CASSQVWGTNYEQYF	TGTGCCAGCAGCCAAGTTTGGGGCACCAACTACGAGCAGTACTTC
13	TRBJ2-5	TRBV19	.	CASSIGRQETQYF	TGTGCCAGTAGTATAGGGCGGCAAGAGACCCAGTACTTC
16	TRBJ1-4	TRBV19	.	CASSIPARGSSGKLFF	TGTGCCAGTAGTATACCGGCCAGGGGTTCGTCCGGAAAACTGTTTTTT
14	TRBJ1-5	TRBV7-2	TRBD1	CASSRDRANQPQHF	TGTGCCAGCAGCAGGGACAGGGCAAATCAGCCCCAGCATTTT
18	TRBJ1-1	TRBV7-9	.	CASSLELGKGFPNTEAFF	TGTGCCAGCAGCTTAGAGCTAGGGAAGGGGTTCCCGAACACTGAAGCTTTCTTT
12	TRBJ1-1	TRBV2	.	CASSEERAGAFF	TGTGCCAGCAGTGAAGAGAGGGCTGGGGCTTTCTTT
11	TRBJ1-1	TRBV11-2	.	CASRFRGEAFF	TGTGCCAGCAGATTTAGAGGGGAAGCTTTCTTT
15	TRBJ1-3	TRBV6-1	TRBD1	CASSSPGGSGNTIYF	TGTGCCAGCAGTTCCCCAGGGGGTTCTGGAAACACCATATATTTT
16	TRBJ1-5	TRBV5-5	.	CASSFSPRDSNQPQHF	TGTGCCAGCAGCTTTTCCCCCAGGGATAGCAATCAGCCCCAGCATTTT
15	TRBJ2-3	TRBV7-9	TRBD2	CASSHQRGNTDTQYF	TGTGCCAGCAGCCACCAGCGGGGAAACACAGATACGCAGTATTTT
14	TRBJ2-3	TRBV19	TRBD2	CASSLLAGTDTQYF	TGTGCCAGTAGTCTTCTAGCGGGCACAGATACGCAGTATTTT
15	TRBJ1-3	TRBV30	.	CAWSPLASSGNTIYF	TGTGCCTGGAGCCCACTAGCCAGCTCTGGAAACACCATATATTTT
15	TRBJ2-7	TRBV25-1	TRBD1	CASSELGGPRNEQYF	TGTGCCAGCAGTGAATTAGGGGGCCCTCGCAACGAGCAGTACTTC
13	TRBJ1-1	TRBV29-1	.	CSVEQGTATEAFF	TGCAGCGTTGAGCAGGGGACGGCCACTGAAGCTTTCTTT
15	TRBJ2-7	TRBV11-1	.	CASSLVGHITYEQYF	TGTGCCAGCAGCTTGGTGGGGCATATCACCTACGAGCAGTACTTC
14	TRBJ1-4	TRBV2	.	CASSVTGPSEKLFF	TGTGCCAGCAGTGTGACAGGACCTTCGGAAAAACTGTTTTTT
13	TRBJ1-1	TRBV28	.	CASTLPVNTEAFF	TGTGCCAGCACCCTCCCTGTGAACACTGAAGCTTTCTTT
19	TRBJ2-5	TRBV5-6	TRBD2	CASSVPGTSGRGNQETQYF	TGTGCCAGCAGCGTACCCGGGACTAGCGGGAGGGGGAACCAAGAGACCCAGTACTTC
14	TRBJ2-1	TRBV9	.	CASSVNPTNNEQFF	TGTGCCAGCAGCGTGAACCCTACGAACAATGAGCAGTTCTTC
15	TRBJ2-2	TRBV4-2	TRBD1	CASSRDSRNTGELFF	TGTGCCAGCAGCCGGGACAGTCGGAACACCGGGGAGCTGTTTTTT
20	TRBJ1-2	TRBV6-4	.	CASGEDTLIPTLHLGYGYTF	TGTGCCAGCGGGGAGGACACACTTATCCCGACTCTACATCTTGGCTATGGCTACACCTTC
15	TRBJ2-6	TRBV19	.	CASSPQGSGANVLTF	TGTGCCAGTAGCCCGCAGGGCTCTGGGGCCAACGTCCTGACTTTC
14	TRBJ1-2	TRBV7-7	.	CASSPIGGAAGYTF	TGTGCTAGCAGCCCCATAGGGGGGGCAGCTGGCTACACCTTC